Below are 19 T cell receptor beta chains sequenced from a single sample in a study of identical twins. In TCRdb, the 5' RACE reads were re-called with MiXCR into one record per CDR3 protein. The data hold hundreds of thousands of distinct CDR3 sequences, with 9% to 15% observed a single time. This same sample was also part of a study on yellow fever vaccine responses in identical twins.

Material: PBMCs. The receptors stem from a woman aged 18-29 years in good health.

This clonotype was detected many times. The rearrangement joins TRBV12-3 or TRBV12-4 to TRBJ2-2; 10 positions match TRBD2. V was clipped by 5 bases and J by 5 bases; unmatched bases: 5. This CDR3 has 15 amino acids. In nucleotides, the CDR3 is TGTGCCAGCAGTCCTAGCGGGAGCGAAACCGGGGAGCTGTTTTTT. Encoded protein: CASSPSGSETGELFF.

The chain is built from TRBV24-1 and TRBJ2-7; 10 positions match TRBD1. The V and J ends lost 8 bases and 4 bases, in that order; junction bases with no gene match: 13. The CDR3 is 16 amino acids. Germline loops: CDR1 KGHDR, CDR2 SFDVKD. The CDR3 protein is CATNSTRDRGRYEQYV. CDR3 sequence (DNA): TGTGCCACCAACTCGACCAGGGACAGGGGACGGTACGAGCAGTACGTC.

The J gene is TRBJ2-1, the V gene TRBV7-9; weak D call: TRBD2 (6 bases). Germline-derived CDR1 and CDR2 are SEHNR and FQNEAQ (reference sequence). Trimming left V 8 bases short and J 6 bases short, with 14 bases between. This CDR3 is 13 amino acids long. The CDR3 DNA follows: TGTGCCAGCGGCCCAAGCGGGCTCAATGAGCAGTTCTTC. Encoded protein: CASGPSGLNEQFF.

J is TRBJ1-1 and V is TRBV7-9, with TRBD1 as a possible D gene (5 bases). CDR1 is SEHNR, CDR2 FQNEAQ, per germline (reference sequence). Between the trimmed V and J ends, which lost 5 bases and 6 bases, there was a span of 22 bases. This CDR3 region has 16 residues. The CDR3 region is CASSPLGPQGNPEAFF. The CDR3 DNA sequence: TGTGCCAGCAGCCCTCTGGGTCCCCAGGGAAACCCTGAAGCTTTCTTT.

The rearrangement uses TRBV20-1 and TRBJ2-1, with TRBD2 identical over 10 bases. V lost 4 bases, J lost 0 bases, and 15 bases stayed unmatched. The germline gives CDR1 DFQATT, CDR2 SNEGSKA (reference sequence). The CDR3 extends over 19 amino acids. CDR3 sequence (DNA): TGCAGTGCTATGGGGTTTGCTAGCGGGGGCCTGAGCTCCTACAATGAGCAGTTCTTC. This gives the protein CSAMGFASGGLSSYNEQFF.

The gene calls are TRBV5-1 and TRBJ1-5, with 8 positions matching TRBD1. This CDR3 region has 15 residues. V shed 1 base, J shed 8 bases, and the junction held 8 bases outside the gene matches. Germline V gene sequence: CDR1 SGHRS, CDR2 YFSETQ. The CDR3 DNA sequence: TGCGCCAGCAGCTTGACAGGGGGGCCCATCGAGCCCCAGCATTTT. Translated: CASSLTGGPIEPQHF.

The chain has TRBV10-3 and TRBJ1-1; no definite D call. Germline V gene sequence: CDR1 ENHRY, CDR2 SYGVKD. CDR3 size: 14 residues. V was shortened by 3 bases and J by 6 bases, with 14 bases between the two germline ends. For the CDR3, the DNA is TGTGCCATCAGTGATGGGCTGGGGATCGCTGAAGCTTTCTTT. Its translation: CAISDGLGIAEAFF.

The chain is built from TRBV5-1 and TRBJ1-6; weak D call: TRBD1 (6 bases). Germline V gene sequence: CDR1 SGHRS, CDR2 YFSETQ. The CDR3 is 15 amino acids. Trimming pared 7 bases from V and 5 bases from J, leaving 16 bases between. The CDR3 region is CASQTKRQDNSPLHF. CDR3 nucleotide sequence: TGCGCCAGCCAAACGAAAAGACAGGATAATTCACCCCTCCACTTT.

This clonotype has at least ten counts. The chain uses TRBV5-4 and TRBJ2-2; 9 positions match TRBD2. Trimming removed 4 bases from V and 5 bases from J; junction bases left unmatched: 9. CDR1 SGHNT and CDR2 YYREEE come from the germline V gene (reference sequence). The CDR3 length is 16 residues. CDR3 protein: CASSPSLAGLTGELFF. The CDR3 DNA is TGTGCCAGCAGCCCGTCGCTAGCGGGACTAACCGGGGAGCTGTTTTTT.

This clonotype was observed a few times. V and J are TRBV10-2 and TRBJ2-5; TRBD2 is a possible D gene (5 bases). The CDR3 consists of 16 residues. Between the trimmed V and J ends, which lost 0 bases and 5 bases, there was a span of 16 bases. Germline V gene sequence: CDR1 WSHSY, CDR2 SAAADI. CDR3 DNA sequence: TGCGCCAGCAGTGAGTCGACGGGCTGGAGGACGGAGACCCAGTACTTC. Translated, it gives CASSESTGWRTETQYF.

The chain is built from TRBV18 and TRBJ2-5, with 12 bases lining up with TRBD2. This CDR3 has 14 residues. Germline-derived CDR1 and CDR2 are KGHSH and LQKENI. V dropped 6 bases and J dropped 7; count of bases not matched to a gene: 6. CDR3 bases: TGTGCCAGCTCCCCGGGACTAGCGGGTTCGACCCAGTACTTC. It translates to CASSPGLAGSTQYF. The entire variable domain, with the rest obtained from reference TRBV18 and TRBJ2-5, is as follows: NAGVMQNPRHLVRRRGQEARLRCSPMKGHSHVYWYRQLPEEGLKFMVYLQKENIIDESGMPKERFSAEFPKEGPSILRIQQVVRGDSAAYFCASSPGLAGSTQYFGPGTRLLVL.

This clonotype has just a few counts. The rearrangement joins TRBV20-1 to TRBJ2-7; 9 bases map to TRBD2. The CDR3 consists of 14 residues. Losses at the gene ends were 3 bases for V and 3 bases for J; bases not matched to a gene: 6. The V gene's germline CDR1 is DFQATT and CDR2 SNEGSKA (reference sequence). CDR3 sequence reads: CSASMRGGFYEQYV. The CDR3 region has the DNA TGCAGTGCTAGTATGCGGGGGGGCTTCTACGAGCAGTACGTC.

This chain uses TRBV7-9 with TRBJ2-5, with 11 positions matching TRBD2. From germline, CDR1 is SEHNR and CDR2 FQNEAQ (reference sequence). V shed 5 bases, J shed 0 bases, and the junction held 8 bases outside the gene matches. This CDR3 contains 17 residues. In nucleotides, the CDR3 is TGTGCCAGCAGCGGATCAACTAGCGGGAGTTACCAAGAGACCCAGTACTTC. It is translated as CASSGSTSGSYQETQYF.

This clonotype was observed at least ten times. This chain joins TRBV29-1 and TRBJ2-4, with no clear D. Trimming pared 6 bases from V and 9 bases from J, leaving 9 bases between. The CDR3 runs to 10 residues. CDR1 is SQVTM, CDR2 ANQGSEA, per germline. CDR3 DNA sequence: TGCAGCGTGCCTTCCAGCATTCAGTACTTC. Residues: CSVPSSIQYF.

V usage is TRBV10-3 and J usage is TRBJ2-1; 9 positions agree with TRBD1. The CDR3 is made up of 15 amino acids. The junction had 6 bases not matched to a gene; V was cut back by 7 bases and J by 2 bases. CDR1 is ENHRY, CDR2 SYGVKD, per germline. CDR3 amino acids: CAIMGQGRTYNEQFF. The CDR3 bases are TGTGCCATCATGGGACAGGGAAGGACCTACAATGAGCAGTTCTTC.

The chain combines TRBV11-2 with TRBJ2-5, with TRBD1 matching over 7 bases. The CDR3 spans 16 residues. Losses at the gene ends were 6 bases for V and 5 bases for J; bases not matched to a gene: 15. From germline, CDR1 is SGHAT and CDR2 FQNNGV. The chain's CDR3 is CASRPNRQGPLETQYF. The CDR3 nucleotides read TGTGCCAGCAGACCAAACCGACAGGGTCCGTTGGAGACCCAGTACTTC.

This chain links TRBV12-3 or TRBV12-4 with TRBJ1-3; D gene ambiguous. Trimming cost V 7 bases and J 3 bases, with 10 bases left between them. This CDR3 is 13 amino acids long. The CDR3 coding sequence is TGTGCCAGCATCAAAGACGATGGAAACACCATATATTTT. It encodes CASIKDDGNTIYF.

V usage is TRBV5-1 and J usage is TRBJ1-1; 7 positions match TRBD1. Germline loops: CDR1 SGHRS, CDR2 YFSETQ. CDR3 length: 16 amino acids. Germline trimming cut 0 bases from V and 7 bases from J; bases unmatched to any gene: 12. CDR3 protein: CASSLGGSVGQSEAFF. CDR3 DNA: TGCGCCAGCAGCTTGGGGGGGTCCGTGGGACAGAGTGAAGCTTTCTTT. The full variable domain, rest sourced from reference TRBV5-1 and TRBJ1-1, is KAGVTQTPRYLIKTRGQQVTLSCSPISGHRSVSWYQQTPGQGLQFLFEYFSETQRNKGNFPGRFSGRQFSNSRSEMNVSTLELGDSALYLCASSLGGSVGQSEAFFGQGTRLTVV.

This clonotype has ten or more counts. The chain joins TRBV29-1 to TRBJ1-1; a possible D gene is TRBD1 (5 bases). This CDR3 is 13 amino acids long. Germline V gives CDR1 SQVTM, CDR2 ANQGSEA. Deletions cut 6 bases from V and 1 base from J, with 12 bases between. The CDR3 DNA sequence: TGCAGCGTCCGGGGACTGACGAACACTGAAGCTTTCTTT. It codes for CSVRGLTNTEAFF.